The T cell receptor beta chain under discussion was sequenced for a study of vaccination and CD4 T cells after COVID-19. With the Oncomine TCR Beta short-read assay, DNA from cultured CD4+ T cells was sequenced. TCRdb re-called the PCR reads with MiXCR, one entry per CDR3 protein. The sample contains approximately 13,000 distinct CDR3 sequences, 75% to 80% of which appear only once. On this clonotype itself: Its cognate antigen is unknown.

Treatment described: roughly ten-day PBMC culture with coronavirus spike peptide pools or control peptides (ViraFEST assay). Antigen-specific T cells were expanded with peptide pools by ViraFEST, and TCRs were then sequenced. Germline CDR1 and CDR2: LNHNV and YYDKDF (reference sequence). Between the trimmed V and J ends, which lost 1 base and 8 bases, there was a span of 15 bases. CDR3 length: 15 amino acids. The sequence was collected from a human donor who had recovered from COVID-19. The rearrangement joins TRBV15 to TRBJ1-5; maybe TRBD1 (6 bases). The specimen sequenced was CD4+ T cells from blood, cultured in vitro. The CDR3 region is CATSRVQGSWKPQHF. The DNA of the CDR3 is TGTGCCACCAGCAGAGTACAGGGCAGTTGGAAGCCCCAGCATTTT.